This T cell receptor beta chain was recovered during a study of blood T cell repertoires in COVID-19. About the research overall: T cells, B-cell-depleted T cells, or PBMCs supplied cDNA or gDNA.

Germline loops: CDR1 WSHSY, CDR2 SAAADI. CDR3 length: 13 residues. Trimming pared 4 bases from V and 10 bases from J, leaving 11 bases between. The repertoire was sequenced with immunoSEQ multiplex PCR; TCRdb's copy has only in-frame clones and lacks some. The repertoire holds roughly 250,000 clones, under 95% seen once, with less than 2.5% in the top ten. The cohort comprised adults aged roughly 18 to 95 years residing in about two dozen US areas. Resolution of symptoms, clearance, or two negative PCRs was present in recovered Cohort 3 donors. This chain links TRBV10-2 with TRBJ1-6, with D unresolved. This clonotype was sampled from a woman aged 18-29 years who had recovered from COVID-19. Sequenced: PBMCs or T cells enriched from blood (not recorded which). The CDR3 region has the DNA TGCGCCAGCAGTGGTCTTGACTACTCACCCCTCCACTTT. Amino acid sequence: CASSGLDYSPLHF.